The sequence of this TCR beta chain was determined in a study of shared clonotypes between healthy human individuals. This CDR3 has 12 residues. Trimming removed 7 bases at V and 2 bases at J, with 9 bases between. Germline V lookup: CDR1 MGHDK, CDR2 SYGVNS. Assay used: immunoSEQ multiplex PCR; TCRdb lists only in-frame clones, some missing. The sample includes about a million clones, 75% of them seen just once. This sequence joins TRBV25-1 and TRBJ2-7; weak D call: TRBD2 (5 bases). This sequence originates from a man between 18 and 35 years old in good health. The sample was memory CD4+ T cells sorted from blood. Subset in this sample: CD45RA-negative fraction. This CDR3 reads CASNSGTYEQYF. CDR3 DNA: TGTGCCAGCAACTCCGGGACCTACGAGCAGTACTTC.